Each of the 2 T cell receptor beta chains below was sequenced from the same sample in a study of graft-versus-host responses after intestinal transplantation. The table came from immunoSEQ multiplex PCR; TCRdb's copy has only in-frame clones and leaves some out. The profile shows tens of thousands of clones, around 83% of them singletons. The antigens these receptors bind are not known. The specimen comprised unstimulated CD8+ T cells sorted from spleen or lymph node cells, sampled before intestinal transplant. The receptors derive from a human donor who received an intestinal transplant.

The CDR3 region has the DNA TGCGCCAGCAGCCAAGTTGGCTACTCCTACGAGCAGTACTTC. Protein: CASSQVGYSYEQYF. The chain couples TRBV4-1 to TRBJ2-7, with unresolved D. With 1 base removed from V and 0 bases from J, the gap between germline ends came to 7 bases. Germline V gives CDR1 MGHRA, CDR2 YSYEKL. This CDR3 has 14 amino acids.

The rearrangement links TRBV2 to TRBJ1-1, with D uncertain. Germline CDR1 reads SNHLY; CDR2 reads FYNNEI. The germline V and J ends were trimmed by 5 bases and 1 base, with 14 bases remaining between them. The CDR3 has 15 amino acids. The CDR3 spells CASSPFPISNTEAFF. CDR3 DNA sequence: TGTGCCAGCAGTCCCTTCCCTATTTCGAACACTGAAGCTTTCTTT.